The 31 T cell receptor beta chains below were found in one sample sequenced in a study of T cells in Graves' hyperthyroidism and ophthalmopathy. Amplification targeted TCR beta CDR3 regions from RNA transcripts. The HTBI set primed first-round TCR CDR3 RT-PCR. TCRdb re-called the multiplex PCR reads through MiXCR, storing one row per CDR3 protein. The table lists some 27,000 distinct CDR3 sequences, under 55% of them singletons. Sequencing input: blood. The receptor source for this set is a woman younger than 45 with Graves' hyperthyroidism.

V and J are TRBV9 and TRBJ2-7; 9 positions agree with TRBD2. CDR3 size: 15 residues. Germline V gene sequence: CDR1 SGDLS, CDR2 YYNGEE. V lost 0 bases and J lost 3; bases outside the gene matches: 4. The CDR3 bases are TGTGCCAGCAGCGTAGGGCTAGCGGGGATCTACGAGCAGTACTTC. Translation: CASSVGLAGIYEQYF.

In the case of this clonotype: This may be a read error, as it is one base from a much larger clone. The chain recombines TRBV12-3 or TRBV12-4 with TRBJ2-7; 7 bases align to TRBD2. This CDR3 has 16 amino acids. CDR3 amino acids: CASSLSPRDYSYEQHF. CDR3 coding DNA: TGTGCCAGCAGTTTAAGCCCACGGGACTACTCCTACGAGCAGCACTTC.

This chain connects TRBV19 to TRBJ2-1; 11 positions agree with TRBD1. CDR1 is LNHDA and CDR2 is SQIVND in the germline V gene (reference sequence). CDR3 size: 14 residues. V gave up 5 bases and J gave up 4 bases; unmatched junction bases: 1. The chain's CDR3 is CASSGTGGYNEQFF. Written as DNA, the CDR3 is TGTGCCAGTAGTGGGACAGGGGGGTACAATGAGCAGTTCTTC.

The chain combines TRBV12-3 or TRBV12-4 with TRBJ1-2; perhaps TRBD1 as D (5 bases). The CDR3 sequence is 13 residues long. The V end was cut by 6 bases, the J end by 0 bases, with 8 bases between. The CDR3 DNA is TGTGCCAGCAGACCGACAGCTAACTATGGCTACACCTTC. It yields the protein CASRPTANYGYTF.

This clonotype appeared many times. V and J are TRBV3-1 and TRBJ1-1; D not certain. Trimming removed 1 base at V and 8 bases at J, with 11 bases between. The CDR3 length is 13 residues. Germline loops: CDR1 LGHDT, CDR2 YNNKEL (reference sequence). DNA for the CDR3: TGTGCCAGCAGCCAAGGAGGAGGCGGGGAAGCTTTCTTT. It translates to CASSQGGGGEAFF.

This clonotype is medium-sized. The chain uses TRBV29-1 and TRBJ1-4; 7 bases are a match to TRBD1. Germline V gene data show CDR1 as SQVTM and CDR2 as ANQGSEA. This CDR3 contains 13 residues. J lost 5 bases, V lost 6 bases, and 6 bases had no gene match. CDR3 sequence: CSVYGTDNEKLFF. In nucleotides, the CDR3 is TGCAGCGTGTATGGGACAGACAATGAAAAACTGTTTTTT.

The chain is built from TRBV3-1 and TRBJ2-2; the D gene is possibly TRBD1 (5 bases). The ends were cut back, 0 bases at V and 4 bases at J, with 9 bases in the middle. The V gene's germline CDR1 is LGHDT and CDR2 YNNKEL (reference sequence). This CDR3 is 15 amino acids long. This CDR3 is CASSQERQGTGELFF. CDR3 sequence (DNA): TGTGCCAGCAGCCAAGAACGGCAGGGCACCGGGGAGCTGTTTTTT. Full variable domain (missing parts from reference TRBV3-1 and TRBJ2-2): DTAVSQTPKYLVTQMGNDKSIKCEQNLGHDTMYWYKQDSKKFLKIMFSYNNKELIINETVPNRFSPKSPDKAHLNLHINSLELGDSAVYFCASSQERQGTGELFFGEGSRLTVL.

This chain's CDR3 is CASRLHRSSEAFF. The CDR3 DNA sequence: TGTGCCAGCAGGTTGCACAGGAGCTCTGAAGCTTTCTTT. The chain uses TRBV12-3 or TRBV12-4 and TRBJ1-1; perhaps TRBD1 as D (5 bases). CDR3 length equals 13 residues. The V gene lost 6 bases and the J gene lost 6 bases, with 14 bases spanning the gap.

By share, this clonotype counts as medium-sized (0.01 to 0.1%). This chain links TRBV10-3 with TRBJ2-7; D possibly corresponds to TRBD2 (6 bases). Trimming removed 3 bases from V and 3 bases from J, with 12 bases in between. This CDR3 has 14 residues. Looked up from germline, CDR1 is ENHRY and CDR2 is SYGVKD. CDR3 coding DNA: TGTGCCATCAGTGACGGCCAGGGAGGCTACGAGCAGTACTTC. This translates into CAISDGQGGYEQYF.

As to this clonotype: Germline and junction disagree at one end, which may indicate a read error. The J gene is TRBJ2-5, the V gene TRBV19; the match to TRBD2 covers 7 bases. CDR1 is LNHDA and CDR2 is SQIVND in the germline V gene (reference sequence). The CDR3 is 17 amino acids. The CDR3 nucleotides are TGTGCCAGTAGTATGGATCTTTGGGGTAGCGGGCGAGAGACTCAGTACTTC. Protein sequence: CASSMDLWGSGRETQYF.

This clonotype was detected many times. The chain recombines TRBV5-4 with TRBJ2-5; weak D call: TRBD1 (5 bases). CDR3 length: 16 amino acids. The V gene lost 0 bases and the J gene lost 7 bases, with 19 bases spanning the gap. CDR1 and CDR2 (germline): SGHNT, YYREEE (reference sequence). In nucleotides, the CDR3 is TGTGCCAGCAGCTTGGCCCCAGGGCCACCCCCAGGGACCCAGTACTTC. Protein sequence: CASSLAPGPPPGTQYF.

As for this clonotype: A read error is likely, as this CDR3 ends without the conserved phenylalanine or tryptophan. It is unclear where the CDR3 begins or ends on the DNA, so no DNA is shown, and the CDR3 is as TCRdb lists it. The chain is built from TRBV6-1 and TRBJ2-1. Germline V gene data show CDR1 as MNHNS and CDR2 as SASEGT. Including both end residues, the CDR3 is 13 amino acids long. CDR3 loop: CASSEQAHNEQFS.

The chain recombines TRBV20-1 with TRBJ2-1; D is unresolved. This CDR3 has 10 residues. Germline loops: CDR1 DFQATT, CDR2 SNEGSKA (reference sequence). V shed 0 bases and J shed 6 bases, with 0 bases lying between them. CDR3 residues: CSARDNEQFF. DNA for the CDR3: TGCAGTGCTAGAGACAATGAGCAGTTCTTC.

With regard to this clonotype: No DNA is shown, since the ends of the CDR3 on it are uncertain; the CDR3 is the one TCRdb lists. This chain's CDR3 is CASSFYICSAPGITSGTSTDTQYF. The chain joins TRBV7-8 to TRBJ2-3; TRBD2 is taken as the D call from the table, unchecked against the DNA. The CDR3 has 24 amino acids, counting both end residues. CDR1 SGHVS and CDR2 FQNEAQ come from the germline V gene.

This clonotype has ten or more counts. V usage is TRBV3-1 and J usage is TRBJ2-1, with D possibly matching TRBD1 (6 bases). Germline V gene data show CDR1 as LGHDT and CDR2 as YNNKEL (reference sequence). V was clipped by 4 bases and J by 8 bases, with 15 bases between them. CDR3 length: 14 residues. CDR3 DNA: TGTGCCAGCAGCCCGCAAAGTGGGGGCGATGAGCAGTTCTTC. Its protein product is CASSPQSGGDEQFF.

This clonotype was counted ten times or more. V is TRBV19 and J is TRBJ2-1, with a weak D call TRBD2 (7 bases). This CDR3 contains 18 residues. Trimming removed 4 bases from V and 4 bases from J, with 23 bases in between. Looked up from germline, CDR1 is LNHDA and CDR2 is SQIVND (reference sequence). The CDR3 protein is CASSTSGVSGGYYNEQFF. In DNA form, the CDR3 reads TGTGCCAGTAGTACCAGCGGGGTATCGGGGGGCTATTACAATGAGCAGTTCTTC.

This clonotype was seen only once. A much larger clone differs by one base, so this may be a read error. The chain recombines TRBV3-1 with TRBJ2-7, with TRBD2 matching over 12 bases. The CDR3 contains 14 residues. Germline assignment: CDR1 LGHDT and CDR2 YNNKEL (reference sequence). The CDR3 coding sequence is TGTGCCAACAGCGGACTAGCGGGGCCTCACGAGCAGTACTTC. This sequence encodes CANSGLAGPHEQYF.

Ten or more counts support this clonotype. The chain is built from TRBV18 and TRBJ2-1; no reliable D call. The CDR3 length is 11 residues. Germline CDR1 KGHSH, CDR2 LQKENI. V lost 3 bases, J lost 5 bases, and 2 bases lay in between. CDR3 region: CASSPDNEQFF. The DNA for the CDR3 is TGTGCCAGCTCACCGGACAATGAGCAGTTCTTC.

This clonotype was seen a few times. V gene TRBV24-1 combines with J gene TRBJ1-5; D not resolved. The CDR3 covers 14 residues. V lost 5 bases to trimming and J lost 1 base, with 8 bases between them. The germline V gene encodes CDR1 KGHDR and CDR2 SFDVKD. The CDR3 loop is CATSASTSNQPQHF. CDR3 bases: TGTGCCACCAGTGCCTCCACAAGCAATCAGCCCCAGCATTTT.

In its sample, this clonotype ranks as medium-sized. This chain uses TRBV9 with TRBJ2-7, with TRBD2 identical over 9 bases. Per the germline V gene, CDR1 is SGDLS and CDR2 is YYNGEE. The CDR3 totals 13 residues. V was pared by 2 bases and J by 6 bases, with 3 bases of the junction left unmatched. CDR3 in amino acids: CASSVGSGSEQYF. As DNA, the CDR3 is TGTGCCAGCAGCGTCGGTAGCGGGAGCGAGCAGTACTTC.

The gene calls are TRBV29-1 and TRBJ1-1; TRBD1 matches 8 bases. Trimming at V came to 5 bases and at J to 1 base, leaving 6 bases not matched to a gene. CDR3 length equals 14 residues. CDR1 SQVTM and CDR2 ANQGSEA come from the germline V gene. The CDR3 bases are TGCAGCGTTAAAGGGACAGGAACGAACACTGAAGCTTTCTTT. Amino acid sequence: CSVKGTGTNTEAFF.

In this sample, this clonotype is medium-sized. As DNA, the CDR3 is TGTGCCAGCACGCCCGACAGGGCCTACGAGCAGTACTTC. Protein: CASTPDRAYEQYF. The chain recombines TRBV2 with TRBJ2-7, with TRBD1 identical over 7 bases. The CDR3 totals 13 residues. Germline trimming cut 7 bases from V and 2 bases from J; bases unmatched to any gene: 5. Germline CDR1 and CDR2: SNHLY and FYNNEI.

This sequence joins TRBV9 and TRBJ1-5; no clear D gene. V was shortened by 0 bases and J by 15 bases, with 7 bases between the two germline ends. The germline V gene encodes CDR1 SGDLS and CDR2 YYNGEE. The CDR3 contains 10 residues. CDR3 nucleotide sequence: TGTGCCAGCAGCGTAGAACCCGGGCATTTT. This codes for CASSVEPGHF.

V is TRBV5-1 and J is TRBJ1-4, with unresolved D. The length of the CDR3 is 12 residues. Looked up from germline, CDR1 is SGHRS and CDR2 is YFSETQ. Trimming took 0 bases from V and 8 from J, leaving 5 bases between them. This chain's CDR3 is CASSLGEEKLFF. CDR3 nucleotides: TGCGCCAGCAGCTTGGGAGAGGAAAAACTGTTTTTT. Drawing the rest from reference TRBV5-1 and TRBJ1-4, the complete variable domain is KAGVTQTPRYLIKTRGQQVTLSCSPISGHRSVSWYQQTPGQGLQFLFEYFSETQRNKGNFPGRFSGRQFSNSRSEMNVSTLELGDSALYLCASSLGEEKLFFGSGTQLSVL.

This chain connects TRBV2 to TRBJ2-6, with D perhaps matching TRBD1 or TRBD2 (5 bases each). The V end was cut by 4 bases, the J end by 2 bases, with 21 bases between. Germline V lookup: CDR1 SNHLY, CDR2 FYNNEI. The length of the CDR3 is 19 residues. In nucleotides, the CDR3 is TGTGCCAGCAGTGCCCAACCGGGGACGGGTTACACTGGGGCCAACGTCCTGACTTTC. Protein: CASSAQPGTGYTGANVLTF. The variable domain in full, completed from reference TRBV2 and TRBJ2-6, reads EPEVTQTPSHQVTQMGQEVILRCVPISNHLYFYWYRQILGQKVEFLVSFYNNEISEKSEIFDDQFSVERPDGSNFTLKIRSTKLEDSAMYFCASSAQPGTGYTGANVLTFGAGSRLTVL.

Many counts were recorded for this clonotype. V is TRBV11-2 and J is TRBJ1-5; D is uncertain. The V end was cut by 2 bases, the J end by 4 bases, with 6 bases between. The germline gives CDR1 SGHAT, CDR2 FQNNGV. The CDR3 is 13 amino acids. The CDR3 DNA follows: TGTGCCAGCAGCTTAAGGCAGAATCAGCCCCAGCATTTT. It translates to CASSLRQNQPQHF.

At least ten counts were recorded for this clonotype. The rearrangement uses TRBV5-1 and TRBJ2-4; 12 nucleotides agree with TRBD2. CDR1 SGHRS and CDR2 YFSETQ come from the germline V gene. V gave up 5 bases and J gave up 0 bases; unmatched junction bases: 6. This CDR3 contains 17 residues. CDR3 DNA sequence: TGCGCCAGCAGTGGACTAGCGGGACCTTTAGCCAAAAACATTCAGTACTTC. Protein sequence: CASSGLAGPLAKNIQYF. Using reference TRBV5-1 and TRBJ2-4 for the parts outside the CDR3, the full variable domain is KAGVTQTPRYLIKTRGQQVTLSCSPISGHRSVSWYQQTPGQGLQFLFEYFSETQRNKGNFPGRFSGRQFSNSRSEMNVSTLELGDSALYLCASSGLAGPLAKNIQYFGAGTRLSVL.

The rearrangement joins TRBV12-3 or TRBV12-4 to TRBJ1-1; 9 bases align to TRBD1. This CDR3 region has 14 residues. V shed 5 bases and J 7 bases; nucleotides not matched to a gene: 8. CDR3 in DNA: TGTGCCAGCAGTCCTTCGACAGGGGGTTTTGAAGCTTTCTTT. This encodes CASSPSTGGFEAFF.

This clonotype was seen many times. J is TRBJ2-1 and V is TRBV5-1; 10 bases align to TRBD2. The V gene's germline CDR1 is SGHRS and CDR2 YFSETQ. This CDR3 spans 15 amino acids. V dropped 0 bases and J dropped 6; count of bases not matched to a gene: 3. This CDR3 reads CASSLVLAGVNEQFF. The CDR3 bases are TGCGCCAGCAGCTTGGTGCTAGCGGGAGTCAATGAGCAGTTCTTC.

The chain has TRBV20-1 and TRBJ1-4; unclear D gene. The CDR3 contains 15 residues. CDR1 and CDR2 from the germline V gene are DFQATT and SNEGSKA (reference sequence). Trimming removed 3 bases at V and 8 bases at J, with 19 bases between. CDR3 in amino acids: CSARDHREPGEKLFF. The CDR3 DNA follows: TGCAGTGCTAGGGACCACCGGGAGCCCGGGGAAAAACTGTTTTTT.

V gene TRBV30 combines with J gene TRBJ2-1, with TRBD2 matching 10 bases. The CDR3 runs to 15 residues. With 0 bases clipped from V and 12 bases from J, the junction kept 11 bases outside the gene matches. Germline assignment: CDR1 GTSNPN and CDR2 SVGIG (reference sequence). The CDR3 protein is CAWSVASGRARAQFF. The CDR3 coding sequence is TGTGCCTGGAGTGTTGCCAGCGGGAGGGCCAGGGCGCAGTTCTTC.